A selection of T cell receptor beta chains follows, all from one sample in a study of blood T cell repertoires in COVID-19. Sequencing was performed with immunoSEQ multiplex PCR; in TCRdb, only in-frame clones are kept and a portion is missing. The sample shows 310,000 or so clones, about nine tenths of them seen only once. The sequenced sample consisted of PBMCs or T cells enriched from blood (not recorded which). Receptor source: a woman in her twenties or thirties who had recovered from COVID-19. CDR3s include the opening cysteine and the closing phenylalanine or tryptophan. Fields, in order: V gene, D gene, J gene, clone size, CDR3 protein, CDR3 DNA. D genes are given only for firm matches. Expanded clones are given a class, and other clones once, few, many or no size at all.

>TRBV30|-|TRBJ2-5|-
CAWSLKSGYRETQYF
TGTGCCTGGAGTCTCAAATCAGGGTATCGAGAGACCCAGTACTTC
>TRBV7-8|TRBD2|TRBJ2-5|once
CASSLRLAGDGETQYF
TGTGCCAGCAGCTTGAGACTAGCGGGAGACGGGGAGACCCAGTACTTC
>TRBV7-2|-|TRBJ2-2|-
CASSLAPSAGELFF
TGTGCCAGCAGCTTAGCGCCCAGCGCCGGGGAGCTGTTTTTT
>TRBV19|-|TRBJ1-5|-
CASRTVGSTWPQHF
TGTGCCAGTAGAACAGTAGGCTCAACATGGCCCCAGCATTTT
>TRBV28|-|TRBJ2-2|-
CASSQHNTGELFF
TGTGCCAGCAGTCAACACAACACCGGGGAGCTGTTTTTT
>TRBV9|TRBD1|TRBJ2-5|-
CASSVGTGHGETQYF
TGTGCCAGCAGCGTTGGGACAGGGCATGGAGAGACCCAGTACTTC
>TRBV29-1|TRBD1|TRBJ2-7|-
CSVGTGTGSHEQYF
TGCAGCGTCGGGACCGGGACAGGCTCCCACGAGCAGTACTTC
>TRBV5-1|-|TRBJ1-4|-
CASSLQGVGEKLFF
TGCGCCAGCAGCTTGCAGGGTGTTGGTGAAAAACTGTTTTTT
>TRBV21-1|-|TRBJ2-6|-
CASRPDPLGSGANVLTF
TGTGCCAGCAGACCGGACCCACTAGGGTCTGGGGCCAACGTCCTGACTTTC
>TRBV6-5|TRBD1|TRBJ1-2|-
CASSYSGTGRDGYTF
TGTGCCAGCAGTTACTCGGGGACAGGTCGGGATGGCTACACCTTC
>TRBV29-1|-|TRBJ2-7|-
CSVREATYEQYF
TGCAGCGTTCGTGAGGCAACCTACGAGCAGTACTTC
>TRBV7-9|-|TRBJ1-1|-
CASSFIAGANTEAFF
TGTGCCAGCAGCTTTATAGCGGGGGCGAACACTGAAGCTTTCTTT
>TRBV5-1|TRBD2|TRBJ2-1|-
CASSLGRGLAGDEQFF
TGCGCCAGCAGCTTAGGACGAGGACTAGCGGGAGATGAGCAGTTCTTC
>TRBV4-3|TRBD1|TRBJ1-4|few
CASSQDQGGFATNEKLFF
TGCGCCAGCAGCCAGGATCAGGGGGGTTTCGCAACTAATGAAAAACTGTTTTTT
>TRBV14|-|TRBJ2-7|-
CASSQDPRYEQYF
TGTGCCAGCAGCCAAGACCCGAGGTACGAGCAGTACTTC
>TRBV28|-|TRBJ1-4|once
CALGDNTNEKLFF
TGTGCCCTCGGGGACAACACTAATGAAAAACTGTTTTTT
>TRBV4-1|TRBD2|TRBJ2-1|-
CASSKRGTSGSSYSYNEQFF
TGCGCCAGCTCTAAGAGGGGGACTAGCGGGAGTTCTTACTCCTACAATGAGCAGTTCTTC
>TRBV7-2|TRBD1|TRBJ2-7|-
CASSSARTGGEQYF
TGTGCCAGCAGCTCTGCCCGGACAGGGGGCGAGCAGTACTTC
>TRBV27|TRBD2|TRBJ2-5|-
CASSFSGSSGLPSRGTQYF
TGTGCCAGCAGTTTTTCGGGGTCTAGCGGGTTACCTTCCAGGGGTACCCAGTACTTC
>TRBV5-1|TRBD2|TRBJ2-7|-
CASSVGLAANYEQYF
TGCGCCAGCAGCGTTGGGCTAGCGGCCAACTACGAGCAGTACTTC
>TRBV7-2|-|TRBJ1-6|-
CASSPSKGDVRSPLHF
TGTGCCAGCAGCCCCAGTAAGGGGGACGTCCGTTCACCCCTCCACTTT
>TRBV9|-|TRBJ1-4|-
CASSVLQGGVEKLFF
TGTGCCAGCAGCGTCCTACAGGGTGGGGTTGAAAAACTGTTTTTT
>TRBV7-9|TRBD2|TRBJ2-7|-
CASSRLAGLYEQYF
TGTGCCAGCAGCCGACTAGCGGGGTTATACGAGCAGTACTTC
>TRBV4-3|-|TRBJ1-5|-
CASSQDGGVGQPQHF
TGCGCCAGCAGCCAAGATGGGGGGGTGGGCCAGCCCCAGCATTTT
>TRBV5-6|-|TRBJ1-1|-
CASSLLGVGRNTEAFF
TGTGCCAGCAGCTTGTTAGGAGTGGGGCGGAACACTGAAGCTTTCTTT
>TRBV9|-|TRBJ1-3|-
CASSAGSTGNTIYF
TGTGCCAGCAGCGCCGGGAGCACAGGAAACACCATATATTTT
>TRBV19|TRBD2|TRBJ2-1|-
CASSSLFSGRGSYNEQFF
TGTGCCAGTAGTTCACTCTTTAGCGGGAGAGGTTCCTACAATGAGCAGTTCTTC
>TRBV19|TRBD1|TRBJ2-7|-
CASSMTGTGDHEQYF
TGTGCCAGTAGTATGACTGGGACAGGGGACCACGAGCAGTACTTC
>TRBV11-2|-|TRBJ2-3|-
CASTDSGADTQYF
TGTGCCAGCACCGACTCCGGTGCAGATACGCAGTATTTT
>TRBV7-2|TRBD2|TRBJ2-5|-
CASSLRTSGRKKETQYF
TGTGCCAGCAGCTTAAGGACTAGCGGGAGGAAGAAAGAGACCCAGTACTTC
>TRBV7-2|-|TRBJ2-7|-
CASSLERAYEQYF
TGTGCCAGCAGCTTAGAAAGAGCGTACGAGCAGTACTTC
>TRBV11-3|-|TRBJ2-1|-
CASSSGGSPYNEQFF
TGTGCCAGCAGCTCAGGGGGGTCCCCCTACAATGAGCAGTTCTTC
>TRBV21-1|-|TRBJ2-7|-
CASSKGGGRRYEQYF
TGTGCCAGCAGCAAAGGAGGCGGGAGAAGATACGAGCAGTACTTC
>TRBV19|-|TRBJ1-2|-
CASSGSGLSGYTF
TGTGCCAGTAGCGGATCAGGGTTGAGTGGCTACACCTTC
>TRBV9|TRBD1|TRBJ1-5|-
CASSPGTGKGQPQHF
TGTGCCAGCAGCCCCGGGACAGGGAAGGGTCAGCCCCAGCATTTT
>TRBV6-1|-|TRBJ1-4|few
CASSENVAGLNEKLFF
TGTGCCAGCAGTGAAAATGTGGCAGGCTTGAATGAAAAACTGTTTTTT
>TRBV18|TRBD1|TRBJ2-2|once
CASSPLPGQSTGELFF
TGTGCCAGCTCACCATTGCCGGGACAGTCCACCGGGGAGCTGTTTTTT
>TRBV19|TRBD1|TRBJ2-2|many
CASSILGQGTTGELFF
TGTGCCAGTAGTATACTGGGACAGGGGACCACCGGGGAGCTGTTTTTT
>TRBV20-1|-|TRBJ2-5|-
CSVAPEVPYF
TGCAGTGTCGCCCCGGAGGTGCCGTACTTC
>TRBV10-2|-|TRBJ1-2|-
CASSDAAGGYGYTF
TGCGCCAGCAGTGATGCAGCCGGGGGCTATGGCTACACCTTC
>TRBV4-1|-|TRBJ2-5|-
CASSQDRAQETQYF
TGCGCCAGCAGCCAAGATAGAGCACAAGAGACCCAGTACTTC
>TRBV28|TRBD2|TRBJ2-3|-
CASSFWTSGSETDTQYF
TGTGCCAGCAGTTTTTGGACTAGCGGGAGTGAGACAGATACGCAGTATTTT
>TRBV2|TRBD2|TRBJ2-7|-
CASSVTSGSGSYEQYF
TGTGCCAGCAGCGTGACTAGCGGGAGCGGCTCCTACGAGCAGTACTTC